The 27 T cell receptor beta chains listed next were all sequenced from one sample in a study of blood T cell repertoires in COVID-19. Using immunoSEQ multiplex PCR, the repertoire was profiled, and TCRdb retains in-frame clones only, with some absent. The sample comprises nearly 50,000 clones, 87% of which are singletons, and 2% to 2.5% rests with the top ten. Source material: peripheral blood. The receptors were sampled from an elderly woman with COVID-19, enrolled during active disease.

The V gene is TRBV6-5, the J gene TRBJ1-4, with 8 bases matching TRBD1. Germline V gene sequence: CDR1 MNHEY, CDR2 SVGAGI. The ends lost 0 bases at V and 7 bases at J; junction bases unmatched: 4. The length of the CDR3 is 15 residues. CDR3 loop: CASSYSYRGSEKLFF. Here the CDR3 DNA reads TGTGCCAGCAGTTACTCGTACAGGGGGAGTGAAAAACTGTTTTTT.

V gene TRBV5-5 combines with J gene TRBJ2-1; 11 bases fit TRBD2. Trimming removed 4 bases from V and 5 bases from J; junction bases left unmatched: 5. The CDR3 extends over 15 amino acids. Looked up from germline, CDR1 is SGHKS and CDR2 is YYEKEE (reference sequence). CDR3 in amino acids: CASSQLAGVNNEQFF. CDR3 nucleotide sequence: TGTGCCAGCAGCCAACTAGCGGGAGTAAACAATGAGCAGTTCTTC.

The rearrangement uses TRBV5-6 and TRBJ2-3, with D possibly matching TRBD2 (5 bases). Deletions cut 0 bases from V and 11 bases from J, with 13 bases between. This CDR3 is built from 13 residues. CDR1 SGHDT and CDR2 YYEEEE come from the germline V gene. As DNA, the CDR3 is TGTGCCAGCAGCTTGGTCGAGGGCGGACTGCAGTATTTT. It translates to CASSLVEGGLQYF.

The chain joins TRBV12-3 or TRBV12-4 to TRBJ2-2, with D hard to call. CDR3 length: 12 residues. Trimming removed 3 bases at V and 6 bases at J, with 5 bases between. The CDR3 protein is CASSFFPGELFF. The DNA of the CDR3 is TGTGCCAGCAGTTTCTTCCCCGGGGAGCTGTTTTTT.

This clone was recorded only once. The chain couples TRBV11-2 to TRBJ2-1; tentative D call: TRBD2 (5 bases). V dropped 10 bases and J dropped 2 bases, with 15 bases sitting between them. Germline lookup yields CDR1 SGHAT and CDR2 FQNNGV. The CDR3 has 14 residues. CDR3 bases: TGTGCCACCAAGGTCGGGGTAGCCTACAATGAGCAGTTCTTC. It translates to CATKVGVAYNEQFF.

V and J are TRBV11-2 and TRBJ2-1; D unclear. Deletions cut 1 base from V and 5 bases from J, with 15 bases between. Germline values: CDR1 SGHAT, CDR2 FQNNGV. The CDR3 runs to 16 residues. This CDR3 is CASSLGPSGRHNEQFF. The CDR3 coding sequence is TGTGCCAGCAGCTTAGGTCCGAGTGGGCGCCACAATGAGCAGTTCTTC.

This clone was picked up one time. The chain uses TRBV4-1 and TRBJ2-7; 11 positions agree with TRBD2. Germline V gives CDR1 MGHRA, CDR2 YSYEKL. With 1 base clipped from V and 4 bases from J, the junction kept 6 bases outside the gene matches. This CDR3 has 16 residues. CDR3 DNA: TGCGCCAGCAGCCAAGCCACTAGCGGGAGAGTATACGAGCAGTACTTC. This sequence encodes CASSQATSGRVYEQYF.

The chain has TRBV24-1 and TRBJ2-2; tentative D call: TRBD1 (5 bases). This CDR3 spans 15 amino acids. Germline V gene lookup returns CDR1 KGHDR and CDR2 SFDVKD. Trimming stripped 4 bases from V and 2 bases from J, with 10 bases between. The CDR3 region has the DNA TGTGCCACCAGTGACGACAGAACCAACACCGGGGAGCTGTTTTTT. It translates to CATSDDRTNTGELFF.

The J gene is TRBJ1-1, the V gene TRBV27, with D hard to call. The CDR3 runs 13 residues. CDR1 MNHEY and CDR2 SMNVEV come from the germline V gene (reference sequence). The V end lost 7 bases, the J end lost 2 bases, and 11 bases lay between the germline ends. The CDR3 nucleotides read TGTGCCAGCACCCCAAGGACTAACACTGAAGCTTTCTTT. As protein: CASTPRTNTEAFF.

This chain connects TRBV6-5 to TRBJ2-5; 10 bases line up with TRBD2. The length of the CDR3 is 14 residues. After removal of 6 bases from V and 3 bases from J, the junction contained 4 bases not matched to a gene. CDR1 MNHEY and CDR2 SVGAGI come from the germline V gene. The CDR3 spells CASRKREGEETQYF. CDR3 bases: TGTGCCAGCAGAAAGCGGGAGGGGGAAGAGACCCAGTACTTC.

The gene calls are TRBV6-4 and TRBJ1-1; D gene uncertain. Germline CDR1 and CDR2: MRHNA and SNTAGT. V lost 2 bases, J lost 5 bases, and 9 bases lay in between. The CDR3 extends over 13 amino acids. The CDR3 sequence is CASSDAPGTEAFF. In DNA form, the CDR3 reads TGTGCCAGCAGTGACGCCCCCGGGACTGAAGCTTTCTTT.

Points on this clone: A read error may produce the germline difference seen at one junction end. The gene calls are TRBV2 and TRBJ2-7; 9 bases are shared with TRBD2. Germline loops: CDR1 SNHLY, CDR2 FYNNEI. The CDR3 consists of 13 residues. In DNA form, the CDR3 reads TGTGCCAGCAGGGGGACTAGCTCCCACGAGCAGTACTTC. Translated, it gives CASRGTSSHEQYF.

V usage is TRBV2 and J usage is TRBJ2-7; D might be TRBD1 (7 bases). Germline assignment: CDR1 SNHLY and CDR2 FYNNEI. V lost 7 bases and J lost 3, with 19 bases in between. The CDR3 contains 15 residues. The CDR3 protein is CASIRWRGTDYEQYF. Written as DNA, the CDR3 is TGTGCCAGCATCCGATGGAGGGGGACAGACTACGAGCAGTACTTC.

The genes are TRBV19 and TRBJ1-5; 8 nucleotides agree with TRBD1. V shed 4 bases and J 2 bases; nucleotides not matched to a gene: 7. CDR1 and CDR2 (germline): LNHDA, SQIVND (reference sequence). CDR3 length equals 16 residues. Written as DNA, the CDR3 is TGTGCCAGTAGTACTCGGACAGGGTACGGCAATCAGCCCCAGCATTTT. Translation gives CASSTRTGYGNQPQHF.

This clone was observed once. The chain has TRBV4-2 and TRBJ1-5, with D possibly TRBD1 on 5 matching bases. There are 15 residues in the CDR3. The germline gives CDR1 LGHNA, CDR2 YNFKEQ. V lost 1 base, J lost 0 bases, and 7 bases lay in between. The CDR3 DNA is TGTGCCAGCAGCCAAGCAGGGAATAGCAATCAGCCCCAGCATTTT. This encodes CASSQAGNSNQPQHF.

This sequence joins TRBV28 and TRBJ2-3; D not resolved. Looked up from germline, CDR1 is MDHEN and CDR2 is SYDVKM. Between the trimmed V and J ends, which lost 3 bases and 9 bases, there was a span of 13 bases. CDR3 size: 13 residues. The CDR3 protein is CASSLMTPPTQYF. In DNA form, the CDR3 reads TGTGCCAGCAGTTTGATGACTCCCCCGACGCAGTATTTT.

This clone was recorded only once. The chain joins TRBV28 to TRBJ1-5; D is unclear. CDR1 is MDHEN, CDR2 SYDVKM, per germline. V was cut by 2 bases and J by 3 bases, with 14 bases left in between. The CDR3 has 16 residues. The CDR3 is CASSLGPALNNQPQHF. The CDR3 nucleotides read TGTGCCAGCAGTTTAGGGCCGGCCCTGAACAATCAGCCCCAGCATTTT.

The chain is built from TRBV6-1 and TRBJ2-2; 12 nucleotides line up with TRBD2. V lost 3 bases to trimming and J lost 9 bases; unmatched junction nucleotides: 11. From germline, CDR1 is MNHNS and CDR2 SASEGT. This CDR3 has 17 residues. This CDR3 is CASSDQRTSGVSWELFF. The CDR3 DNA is TGTGCCAGCAGTGACCAACGGACTAGCGGGGTGTCGTGGGAGCTGTTTTTT.

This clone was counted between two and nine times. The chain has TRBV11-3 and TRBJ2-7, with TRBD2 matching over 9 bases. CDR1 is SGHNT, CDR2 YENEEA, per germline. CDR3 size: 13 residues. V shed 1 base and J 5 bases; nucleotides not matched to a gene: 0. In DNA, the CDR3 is TGTGCCAGCAGCTTAGCTAGCGGGAACGAGCAGTACTTC. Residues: CASSLASGNEQYF.

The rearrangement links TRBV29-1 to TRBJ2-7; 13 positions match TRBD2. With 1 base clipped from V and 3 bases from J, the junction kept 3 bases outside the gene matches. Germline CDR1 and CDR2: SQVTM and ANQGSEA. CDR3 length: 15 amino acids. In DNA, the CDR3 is TGCAGCGTTGAAGGGGGGACTAGCGGGAACTACGAGCAGTACTTC. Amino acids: CSVEGGTSGNYEQYF.

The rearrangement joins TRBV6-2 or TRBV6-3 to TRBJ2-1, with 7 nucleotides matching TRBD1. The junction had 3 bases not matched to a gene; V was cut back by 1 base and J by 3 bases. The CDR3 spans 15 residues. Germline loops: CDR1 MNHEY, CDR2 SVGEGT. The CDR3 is CASSYWGTVYNEQFF. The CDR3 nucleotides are TGTGCCAGCAGTTACTGGGGGACAGTCTACAATGAGCAGTTCTTC.

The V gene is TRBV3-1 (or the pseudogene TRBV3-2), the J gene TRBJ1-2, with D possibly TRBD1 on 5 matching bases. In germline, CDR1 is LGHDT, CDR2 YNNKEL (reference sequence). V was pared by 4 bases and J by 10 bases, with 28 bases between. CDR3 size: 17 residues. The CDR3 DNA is TGTGCCAGCAGCCCCCAGAAAGCAGGGCCTATAGGGGTCGACTACACCTTC. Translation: CASSPQKAGPIGVDYTF.

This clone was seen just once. The CDR3 spells CASSLFSVRTDTQYF. The CDR3 DNA reads TGTGCCAGCAGCTTGTTTAGTGTGCGCACAGATACGCAGTATTTT. The V gene is TRBV5-4, the J gene TRBJ2-3; D gene ambiguous. V dropped 1 base and J dropped 1 base, with 10 bases sitting between them. This CDR3 contains 15 residues. Per germline, CDR1 SGHNT and CDR2 YYREEE (reference sequence).

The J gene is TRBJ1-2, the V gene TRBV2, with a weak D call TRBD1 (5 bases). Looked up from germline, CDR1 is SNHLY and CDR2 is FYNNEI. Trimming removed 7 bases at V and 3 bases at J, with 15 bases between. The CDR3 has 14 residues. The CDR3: CASKGGEFHYGYTF. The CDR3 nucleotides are TGTGCCAGCAAGGGAGGGGAGTTTCACTATGGCTACACCTTC.

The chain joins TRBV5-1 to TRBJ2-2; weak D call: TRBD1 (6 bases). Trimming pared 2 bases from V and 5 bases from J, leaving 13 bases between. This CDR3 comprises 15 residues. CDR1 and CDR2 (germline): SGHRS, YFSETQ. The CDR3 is CASSFGQWGTGELFF. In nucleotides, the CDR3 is TGCGCCAGCAGCTTCGGACAGTGGGGTACCGGGGAGCTGTTTTTT.

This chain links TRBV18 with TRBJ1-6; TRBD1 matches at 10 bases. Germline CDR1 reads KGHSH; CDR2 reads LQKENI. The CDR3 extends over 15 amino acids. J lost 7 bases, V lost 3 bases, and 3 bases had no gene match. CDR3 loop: CASSPDRGENSPLHF. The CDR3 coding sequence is TGTGCCAGCTCACCGGACAGGGGGGAAAATTCACCCCTCCACTTT.

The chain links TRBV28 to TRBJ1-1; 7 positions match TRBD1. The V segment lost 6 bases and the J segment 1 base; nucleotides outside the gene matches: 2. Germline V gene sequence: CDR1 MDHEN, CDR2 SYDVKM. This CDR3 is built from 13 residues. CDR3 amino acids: CASRRTGNTEAFF. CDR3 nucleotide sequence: TGTGCCAGCAGGAGGACAGGGAACACTGAAGCTTTCTTT.